The 18 T cell receptor beta chains in this list originate from one sample, sequenced in a study of T-cell reconstitution after alpha-beta-depleted transplantation in children. It was with unique molecular identifiers that the TCRbeta library was prepared. TCRdb re-derived calls from the PCR reads in MiXCR, one entry per CDR3 protein. The table lists approximately 200,000 distinct CDR3 sequences, 5% to 6.5% of them singletons. The specimen comprised PBMCs, sampled before TCRalphabeta/CD19-depleted stem cell transplant. The receptors were sampled from a girl less than two years old with combined immunodeficiency, due to receive a stem cell transplant.

This clonotype was recorded many times. V gene TRBV29-1 combines with J gene TRBJ2-5; TRBD1 or TRBD2 may be the D gene (6 bases each). The germline V and J ends were trimmed by 7 bases and 4 bases, with 19 bases remaining between them. The CDR3 totals 14 residues. Germline CDR1 SQVTM, CDR2 ANQGSEA. The DNA of the CDR3 is TGCAGCGCGGCTCCGGGGGCGCCCCGAGAGACCCAGTACTTC. Amino acids: CSAAPGAPRETQYF.

This clonotype has at least ten counts. The V and J genes are TRBV5-6 and TRBJ1-1; unclear D gene. From germline, CDR1 is SGHDT and CDR2 YYEEEE. The germline V and J ends were trimmed by 2 bases and 5 bases, with 10 bases remaining between them. The CDR3 is made up of 13 amino acids. CDR3 DNA sequence: TGTGCCAGCAGCTTTGCGGTGGGGACTGAAGCTTTCTTT. Amino acid sequence: CASSFAVGTEAFF.

In this sample, this clonotype turned up many times. The chain is built from TRBV28 and TRBJ1-3, with a weak D call TRBD1 (6 bases). V lost 7 bases to trimming and J lost 0 bases, with 16 bases between them. The CDR3 is made up of 16 amino acids. The germline gives CDR1 MDHEN, CDR2 SYDVKM. The CDR3 DNA is TGTGCCAGCACCTCATTGGGGGCAGTCTCTGGAAACACCATATATTTT. Its translation is CASTSLGAVSGNTIYF.

There are many counts of this clonotype. The chain employs TRBV20-1 and TRBJ2-3; D not certain. Germline-derived CDR1 and CDR2 are DFQATT and SNEGSKA (reference sequence). V was shortened by 3 bases and J by 4 bases, with 23 bases between the two germline ends. This CDR3 has 17 residues. The CDR3 loop reads CSASPGPYPPWADTQYF. The CDR3 DNA reads as TGCAGTGCTAGTCCGGGCCCCTACCCTCCCTGGGCAGATACGCAGTATTTT.

Many counts were recorded for this clonotype. This chain joins TRBV4-2 and TRBJ2-1; possibly TRBD2 for D (5 bases). V was cut by 4 bases and J by 9 bases, with 13 bases left in between. Germline V gene lookup returns CDR1 LGHNA and CDR2 YNFKEQ. This CDR3 spans 13 amino acids. CDR3 DNA sequence: TGTGCCAGCAGCCCCCTTAGCGCTCGTGAGCAGTTCTTC. Translated: CASSPLSAREQFF.

This clonotype came up a few times. The chain recombines TRBV29-1 with TRBJ2-7, with 8 bases aligning to TRBD1. The CDR3 is 15 amino acids. Germline CDR1 is SQVTM and CDR2 is ANQGSEA. The J segment lost 5 bases and the V segment lost 4 bases, leaving 13 bases of the junction unmatched. The chain's CDR3 is CSVALGQVAPHEQYF. The DNA for the CDR3 is TGCAGCGTTGCCCTGGGACAGGTGGCTCCTCACGAGCAGTACTTC.

This clonotype turned up a few times. This rearrangement joins TRBV24-1 to TRBJ2-1; 8 bases line up with TRBD2. CDR1 is KGHDR, CDR2 SFDVKD, per germline. Trimming at V came to 9 bases and at J to 7 bases, leaving 4 bases not matched to a gene. The CDR3 spans 12 residues. The CDR3: CATGTRVNEQFF. The CDR3 DNA sequence: TGTGCCACCGGGACTAGAGTTAATGAGCAGTTCTTC.

This clonotype has a count of ten or more. V usage is TRBV20-1 and J usage is TRBJ2-7, with TRBD2 matching over 8 bases. Germline V gene data show CDR1 as DFQATT and CDR2 as SNEGSKA (reference sequence). Trimming cost V 0 bases and J 0 bases; bases outside gene matches: 4. This CDR3 has 15 amino acids. The CDR3 sequence is CSARDATSGSYEQYF. The CDR3 nucleotides read TGCAGTGCTAGAGACGCCACTAGCGGCTCCTACGAGCAGTACTTC.

This clonotype was observed at least ten times. The chain combines TRBV28 with TRBJ1-6, with D unresolved. Trimming cost V 5 bases and J 0 bases, with 5 bases left between them. This CDR3 region has 14 residues. Germline CDR1 reads MDHEN; CDR2 reads SYDVKM. CDR3 residues: CASSRSSYNSPLHF. The CDR3 coding sequence is TGTGCCAGCAGTCGGAGCTCCTATAATTCACCCCTCCACTTT. Together with reference TRBV28 and TRBJ1-6, the CDR3 gives the full variable domain: DVKVTQSSRYLVKRTGEKVFLECVQDMDHENMFWYRQDPGLGLRLIYFSYDVKMKEKGDIPEGYSVSREKKERFSLILESASTNQTSMYLCASSRSSYNSPLHFGNGTRLTVT.

This clonotype was detected ten times or more. The rearrangement links TRBV7-9 to TRBJ2-5, with D perhaps TRBD1 or TRBD2 (5 bases each). Germline CDR1 is SEHNR and CDR2 is FQNEAQ (reference sequence). CDR3 length: 11 residues. With 4 bases removed from V and 5 bases from J, the gap between germline ends came to 5 bases. The CDR3 sequence is CASSWGETQYF. The CDR3 DNA is TGTGCCAGCAGCTGGGGGGAGACCCAGTACTTC.

This clonotype was counted many times. V and J are TRBV11-2 and TRBJ2-5; the D is unclear. CDR3 length: 15 amino acids. Germline values: CDR1 SGHAT, CDR2 FQNNGV. The V end lost 3 bases, the J end lost 1 base, and 12 bases lay between the germline ends. The CDR3 sequence: CASSFGSSLQETQYF. In DNA, the CDR3 is TGTGCCAGCAGCTTTGGGTCCTCCCTCCAAGAGACCCAGTACTTC.

Many counts were recorded for this clonotype. The gene calls are TRBV29-1 and TRBJ2-3; a possible D gene is TRBD2 (5 bases). CDR3 length equals 13 residues. Trimming took 6 bases from V and 2 from J, leaving 12 bases between them. From germline, CDR1 is SQVTM and CDR2 ANQGSEA. The CDR3 here is CSVGRPLTDTQYF. DNA of the CDR3: TGCAGCGTGGGGAGACCCCTCACAGATACGCAGTATTTT.

This clonotype was seen at least ten times. The V and J genes are TRBV5-6 and TRBJ1-1; tentatively, D is TRBD1 (5 bases). Germline values: CDR1 SGHDT, CDR2 YYEEEE. Trimming took off 1 base at V and 2 bases at J, with 12 bases between the two ends. This CDR3 has 15 residues. Written as DNA, the CDR3 is TGTGCCAGCAGCTTGCTGTCAGGGATCAACACTGAAGCTTTCTTT. Translated, it gives CASSLLSGINTEAFF.

This clonotype was seen repeatedly, ten times or more. J is TRBJ2-7 and V is TRBV5-1, with unresolved D. Trimming cost V 0 bases and J 3 bases, with 7 bases left between them. This CDR3 has 13 amino acids. In germline, CDR1 is SGHRS, CDR2 YFSETQ. CDR3 in amino acids: CASSLGRDYEQYF. The DNA for the CDR3 is TGCGCCAGCAGCTTGGGACGAGACTACGAGCAGTACTTC.

The sample holds many counts of this clonotype. This sequence joins TRBV7-6 and TRBJ2-7; D is unresolved. This CDR3 region has 13 residues. Germline CDR1 SGHVS, CDR2 FNYEAQ. The V end lost 2 bases, the J end lost 5 bases, and 10 bases lay between the germline ends. Here the CDR3 reads CASSLSRADEQYF. DNA for the CDR3: TGTGCCAGCAGCTTAAGTCGTGCCGACGAGCAGTACTTC.

This clonotype counts as medium-sized (0.01 to 0.1%). The CDR3 protein is CASSPFGGTYSYEQYF. The CDR3, as DNA: TGTGCCAGCAGCCCCTTTGGGGGGACCTACTCCTACGAGCAGTACTTC. The chain employs TRBV7-9 and TRBJ2-7; TRBD2 is a possible D gene (6 bases). Trimming took 5 bases from V and 0 from J, leaving 17 bases between them. Germline-derived CDR1 and CDR2 are SEHNR and FQNEAQ (reference sequence). The CDR3 extends over 16 amino acids.

This clonotype was observed at least ten times. The CDR3 region has the DNA TGTGCCAGCAGCTTCGGGACAGGCTCTAACTATGGCTACACCTTC. This codes for CASSFGTGSNYGYTF. V and J are TRBV7-9 and TRBJ1-2, with 8 bases identical to TRBD1. The CDR3 length is 15 residues. V was pared by 3 bases and J by 0 bases, with 3 bases of the junction left unmatched. Looked up from germline, CDR1 is SEHNR and CDR2 is FQNEAQ (reference sequence).

This clonotype appeared many times. J is TRBJ2-7 and V is TRBV5-5; D ambiguous. Germline V gene data show CDR1 as SGHKS and CDR2 as YYEKEE (reference sequence). V was clipped by 4 bases and J by 1 base, with 15 bases between them. CDR3 length: 15 residues. The CDR3 DNA reads as TGTGCCAGCAGCCCATTGTCTGGGCAGTCCTACGAGCAGTACTTC. This sequence encodes CASSPLSGQSYEQYF. Combining the CDR3 with reference TRBV5-5 and TRBJ2-7 gives the whole variable domain DAGVTQSPTHLIKTRGQQVTLRCSPISGHKSVSWYQQVLGQGPQFIFQYYEKEERGRGNFPDRFSARQFPNYSSELNVNALLLGDSALYLCASSPLSGQSYEQYFGPGTRLTVT.